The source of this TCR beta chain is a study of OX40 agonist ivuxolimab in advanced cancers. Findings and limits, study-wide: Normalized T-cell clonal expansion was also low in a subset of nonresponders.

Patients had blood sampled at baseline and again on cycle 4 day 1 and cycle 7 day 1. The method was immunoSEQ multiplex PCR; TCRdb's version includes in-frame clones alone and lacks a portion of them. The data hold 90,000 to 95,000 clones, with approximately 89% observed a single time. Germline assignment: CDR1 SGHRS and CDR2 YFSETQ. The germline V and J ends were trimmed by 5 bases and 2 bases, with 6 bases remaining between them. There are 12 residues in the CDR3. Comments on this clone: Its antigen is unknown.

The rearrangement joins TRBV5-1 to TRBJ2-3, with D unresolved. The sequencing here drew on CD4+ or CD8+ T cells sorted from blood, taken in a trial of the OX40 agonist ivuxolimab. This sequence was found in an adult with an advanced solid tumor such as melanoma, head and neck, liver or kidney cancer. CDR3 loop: CASSRTTDTQYF. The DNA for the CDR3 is TGCGCCAGCAGTAGGACCACAGATACGCAGTATTTT.